This T cell receptor (beta chain) was obtained from a study of blood T cell repertoires in COVID-19. Study processing details: Reference gene primer amplification in the assay estimated nucleated cell counts. Only in-frame clones appear in the TCRdb table, and some are missing; sequencing was by immunoSEQ multiplex PCR. The V and J calls and clone size were taken over from that table, and D and trimming were inferred from the DNA. The data hold 140,000 to 150,000 clones, with more than 70% observed a single time. V was pared by 7 bases and J by 3 bases, with 19 bases of the junction left unmatched. This CDR3 has 19 amino acids. CDR1 MDHEN and CDR2 SYDVKM come from the germline V gene.

This sequence joins TRBV28 and TRBJ1-5; 9 nucleotides line up with TRBD1. Sequenced sample: peripheral blood. This TCR derives from a man aged 60 to 69 with active or convalescent COVID-19. The CDR3 DNA sequence: TGTGCCAGCAATACTTACAAACGGGACAGGGCTTATTCCAATCAGCCCCAGCATTTT. Its protein product is CASNTYKRDRAYSNQPQHF.